This T cell receptor (beta chain) was identified during a study of cytomegalovirus exposure and HLA in healthy donors. Amplification used 60 Vbeta primers and 13 Jbeta primers. The method was immunoSEQ multiplex PCR; TCRdb's version includes in-frame clones alone and lacks a portion of them. The repertoire holds a few hundred thousand clones, with roughly 70% as singletons. Findings and limits, study-wide: The study put 150 to 200 TCR beta chains on its list as cytomegalovirus-associated. Immune exposure information available was restricted to CMV serostatus.

This clone appeared a single time. The target antigen is unknown. V shed 3 bases and J 3 bases; nucleotides not matched to a gene: 3. This CDR3 comprises 14 residues. The germline gives CDR1 LNHDA, CDR2 SQIVND (reference sequence). The sequence was obtained from a woman aged 25 to 39 in good health and CMV-seronegative. Sequencing used PBMCs. The J gene is TRBJ2-5, the V gene TRBV19; 8 bases are a match to TRBD2. This chain's CDR3 is CASSIYSGEETQYF. CDR3 sequence (DNA): TGTGCCAGTAGTATCTATAGCGGGGAAGAGACCCAGTACTTC.